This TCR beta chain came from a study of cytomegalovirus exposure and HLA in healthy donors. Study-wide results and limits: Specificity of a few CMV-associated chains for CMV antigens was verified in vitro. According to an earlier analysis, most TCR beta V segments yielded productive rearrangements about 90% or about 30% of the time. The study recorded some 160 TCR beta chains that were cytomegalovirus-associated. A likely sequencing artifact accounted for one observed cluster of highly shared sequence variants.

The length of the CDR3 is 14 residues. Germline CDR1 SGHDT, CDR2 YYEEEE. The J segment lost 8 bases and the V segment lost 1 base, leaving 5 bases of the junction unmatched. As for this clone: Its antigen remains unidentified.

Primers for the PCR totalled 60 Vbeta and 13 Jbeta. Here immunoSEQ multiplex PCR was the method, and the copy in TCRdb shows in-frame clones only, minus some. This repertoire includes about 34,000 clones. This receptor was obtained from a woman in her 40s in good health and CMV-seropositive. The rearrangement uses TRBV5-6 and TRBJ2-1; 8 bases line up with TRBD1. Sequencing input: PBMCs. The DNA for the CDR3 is TGTGCCAGCAGCTTGCAGGGGGCGGTGGATGAGCAGTTCTTC. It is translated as CASSLQGAVDEQFF.